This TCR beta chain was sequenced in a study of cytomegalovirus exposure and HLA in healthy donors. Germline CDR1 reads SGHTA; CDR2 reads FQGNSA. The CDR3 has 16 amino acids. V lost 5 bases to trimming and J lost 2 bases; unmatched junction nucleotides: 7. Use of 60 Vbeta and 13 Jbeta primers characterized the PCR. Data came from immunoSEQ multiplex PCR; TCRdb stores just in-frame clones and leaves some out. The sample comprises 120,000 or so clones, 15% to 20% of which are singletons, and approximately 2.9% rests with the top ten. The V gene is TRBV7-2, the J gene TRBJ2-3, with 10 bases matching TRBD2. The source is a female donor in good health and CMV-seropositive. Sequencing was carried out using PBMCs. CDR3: CASSGQSGGDTDTQYF. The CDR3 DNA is TGTGCCAGCAGCGGTCAAAGCGGGGGGGACACAGATACGCAGTATTTT.